The sequence of this T cell receptor beta chain was determined in a study of CD8+CD57+ T cells in acquired aplastic anemia. Study as a whole: Recorded DNA amounts for sorted CD4+ and CD8+ cells had an average of approximately 3.2 ug. Study outcomes and limitations: Patients and controls turned out to have more than 25 CD8+ CDR3 sequences in common. Between patients and controls, CD8+ Simpson's diversity did not vary significantly.

Genomic DNA served as template for TCR beta VDJ and CDR3 profiling. TCRdb reprocessed the reads via MiXCR and lists one record per CDR3 protein. The sample yields around 170,000 distinct CDR3 sequences, 48% seen once. This clonotype was detected only a few times. Its specificity is not known. Germline assignment: CDR1 LNHDA and CDR2 SQIVND (reference sequence). This CDR3 has 12 amino acids. The V and J ends lost 7 bases and 8 bases respectively, with 14 bases between them. The sequenced patients had an expansion of CD8+CD57+ cells seen by flow cytometry. All patients had severe acquired aplastic anemia.

The TCR sequence derives from a human donor with aplastic anemia. The sequencing input was sorted CD4+, CD8+, or CD8+CD57+ T cells (not recorded which) from PBMCs. J is TRBJ1-2 and V is TRBV19; possible D gene TRBD1, 6 bases. Written as DNA, the CDR3 is TGTGCCAGTAAAGGGGGGGTTCCGGGCTACACCTTC. This gives the protein CASKGGVPGYTF.